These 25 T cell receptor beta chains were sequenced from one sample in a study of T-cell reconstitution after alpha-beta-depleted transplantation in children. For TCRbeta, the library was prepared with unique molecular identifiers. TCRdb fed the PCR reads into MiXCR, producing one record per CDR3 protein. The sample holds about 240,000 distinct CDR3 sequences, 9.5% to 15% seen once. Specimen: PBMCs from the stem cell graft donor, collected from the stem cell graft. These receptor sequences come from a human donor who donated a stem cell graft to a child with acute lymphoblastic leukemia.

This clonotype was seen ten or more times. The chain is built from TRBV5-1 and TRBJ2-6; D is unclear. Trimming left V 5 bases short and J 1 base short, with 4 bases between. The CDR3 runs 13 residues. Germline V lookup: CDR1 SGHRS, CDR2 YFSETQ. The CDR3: CASRDSGANVLTF. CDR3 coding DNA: TGCGCCAGCAGGGATTCTGGGGCCAACGTCCTGACTTTC.

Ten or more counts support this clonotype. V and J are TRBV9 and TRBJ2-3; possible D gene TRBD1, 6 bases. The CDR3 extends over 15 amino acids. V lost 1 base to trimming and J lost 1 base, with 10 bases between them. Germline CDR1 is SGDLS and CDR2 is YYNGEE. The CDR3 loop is CASSVSGVGTDTQYF. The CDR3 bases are TGTGCCAGCAGCGTATCAGGGGTGGGCACAGATACGCAGTATTTT.

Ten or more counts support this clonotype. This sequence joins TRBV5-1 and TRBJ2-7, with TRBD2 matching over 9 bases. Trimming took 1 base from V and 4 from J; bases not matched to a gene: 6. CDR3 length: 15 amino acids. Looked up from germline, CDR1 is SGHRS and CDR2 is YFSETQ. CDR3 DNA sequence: TGCGCCAGCAGCTTGTCGGGACTAGCAGATTACGAGCAGTACTTC. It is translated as CASSLSGLADYEQYF.

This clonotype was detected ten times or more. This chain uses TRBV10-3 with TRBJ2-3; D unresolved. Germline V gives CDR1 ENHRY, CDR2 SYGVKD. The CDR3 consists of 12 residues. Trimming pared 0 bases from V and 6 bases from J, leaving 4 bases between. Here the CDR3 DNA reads TGTGCCATCAGTGAGTCTTTGGATACGCAGTATTTT. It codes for CAISESLDTQYF.

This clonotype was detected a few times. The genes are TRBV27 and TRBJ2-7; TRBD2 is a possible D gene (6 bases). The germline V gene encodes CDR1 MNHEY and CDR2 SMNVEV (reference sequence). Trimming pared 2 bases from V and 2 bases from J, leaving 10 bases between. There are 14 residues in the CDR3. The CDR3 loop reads CASSLAGSTYEQYF. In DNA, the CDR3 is TGTGCCAGCAGTTTAGCGGGATCAACCTACGAGCAGTACTTC.

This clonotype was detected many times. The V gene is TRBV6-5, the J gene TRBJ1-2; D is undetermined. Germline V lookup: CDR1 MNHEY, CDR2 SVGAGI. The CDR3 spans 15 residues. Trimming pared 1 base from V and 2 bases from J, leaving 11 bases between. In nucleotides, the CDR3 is TGTGCCAGCAGTTACTTTCCCCGGGGAAACTATGGCTACACCTTC. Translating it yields CASSYFPRGNYGYTF.

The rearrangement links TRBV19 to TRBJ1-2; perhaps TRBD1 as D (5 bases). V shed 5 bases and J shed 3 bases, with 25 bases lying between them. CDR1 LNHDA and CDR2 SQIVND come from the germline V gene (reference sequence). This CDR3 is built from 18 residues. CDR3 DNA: TGTGCCAGTAGTCCCCTCGGACAACCGGGAGGGAACTACTATGGCTACACCTTC. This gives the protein CASSPLGQPGGNYYGYTF. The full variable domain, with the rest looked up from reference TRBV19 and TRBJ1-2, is DGGITQSPKYLFRKEGQNVTLSCEQNLNHDAMYWYRQDPGQGLRLIYYSQIVNDFQKGDIAEGYSVSREKKESFPLTVTSAQKNPTAFYLCASSPLGQPGGNYYGYTFGSGTRLTVV.

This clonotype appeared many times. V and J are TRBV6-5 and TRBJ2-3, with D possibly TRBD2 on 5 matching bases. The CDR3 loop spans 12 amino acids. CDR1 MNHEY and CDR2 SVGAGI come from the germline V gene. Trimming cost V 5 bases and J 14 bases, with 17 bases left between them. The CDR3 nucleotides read TGTGCCAGCAGTCCCAACTCCGAGCGGTTGTATTTT. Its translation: CASSPNSERLYF.

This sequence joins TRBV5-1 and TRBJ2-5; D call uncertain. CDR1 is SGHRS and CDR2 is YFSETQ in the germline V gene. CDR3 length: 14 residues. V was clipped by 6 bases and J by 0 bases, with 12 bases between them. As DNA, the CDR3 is TGCGCCAGCACCCAAACAACGAACCAAGAGACCCAGTACTTC. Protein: CASTQTTNQETQYF.

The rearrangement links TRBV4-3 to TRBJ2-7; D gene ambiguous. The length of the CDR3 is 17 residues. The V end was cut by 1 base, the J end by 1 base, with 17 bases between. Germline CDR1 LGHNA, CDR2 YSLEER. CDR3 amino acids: CASSQGHRGAKSYEQYF. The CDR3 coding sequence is TGCGCCAGCAGCCAAGGCCATCGAGGCGCCAAGTCCTACGAGCAGTACTTC.

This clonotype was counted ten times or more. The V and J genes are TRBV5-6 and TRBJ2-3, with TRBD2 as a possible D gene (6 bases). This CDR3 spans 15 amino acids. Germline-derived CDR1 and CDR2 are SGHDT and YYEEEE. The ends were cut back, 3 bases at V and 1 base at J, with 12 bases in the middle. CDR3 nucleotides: TGTGCCAGCAGCTCCCCTGGAGGGGGCACAGATACGCAGTATTTT. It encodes CASSSPGGGTDTQYF.

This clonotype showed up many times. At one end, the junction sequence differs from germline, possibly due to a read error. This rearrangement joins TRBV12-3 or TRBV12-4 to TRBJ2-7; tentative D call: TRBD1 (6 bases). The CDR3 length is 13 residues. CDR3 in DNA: TGTGCCAGCAGCTTAGACAGGTCCTACGAGCAGTACTTC. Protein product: CASSLDRSYEQYF.

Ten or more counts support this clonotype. The CDR3: CSARDSGQGFHEQYF. The CDR3 DNA follows: TGCAGTGCTAGAGATTCAGGACAGGGCTTCCACGAGCAGTACTTC. The genes are TRBV20-1 and TRBJ2-7; 8 nucleotides match TRBD1. The CDR3 contains 15 residues. V gave up 0 bases and J gave up 5 bases; unmatched junction bases: 9. Germline CDR1 is DFQATT and CDR2 is SNEGSKA (reference sequence).

The CDR3 DNA sequence: TGCGCCAGCAGCCGGGACCCACAGAGCTCCTACAATGAGCAGTTCTTC. Translated: CASSRDPQSSYNEQFF. The chain recombines TRBV5-1 with TRBJ2-1; D tentatively fits TRBD1 or TRBD2 (5 bases each). The CDR3 is 16 residues long. V lost 4 bases to trimming and J lost 0 bases, with 14 bases between them. Germline V gene data show CDR1 as SGHRS and CDR2 as YFSETQ. The full variable domain, in which reference TRBV5-1 and TRBJ2-1 provide the parts outside the CDR3, is KAGVTQTPRYLIKTRGQQVTLSCSPISGHRSVSWYQQTPGQGLQFLFEYFSETQRNKGNFPGRFSGRQFSNSRSEMNVSTLELGDSALYLCASSRDPQSSYNEQFFGPGTRLTVL.

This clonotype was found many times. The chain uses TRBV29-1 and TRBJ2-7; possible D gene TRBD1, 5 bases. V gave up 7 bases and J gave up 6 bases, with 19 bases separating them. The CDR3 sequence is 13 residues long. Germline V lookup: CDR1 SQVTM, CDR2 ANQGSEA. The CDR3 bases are TGCAGCGCTGTAGGGGCCACCCTCGGCGAGCAGTACTTC. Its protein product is CSAVGATLGEQYF.

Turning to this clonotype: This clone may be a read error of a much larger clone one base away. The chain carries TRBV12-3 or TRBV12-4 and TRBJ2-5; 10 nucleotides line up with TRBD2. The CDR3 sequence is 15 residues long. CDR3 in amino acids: CASGFSAGGQETQYF. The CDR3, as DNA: TGTGCCAGCGGTTTCTCAGCGGGAGGGCAAGAGACCCAGTACTTC.

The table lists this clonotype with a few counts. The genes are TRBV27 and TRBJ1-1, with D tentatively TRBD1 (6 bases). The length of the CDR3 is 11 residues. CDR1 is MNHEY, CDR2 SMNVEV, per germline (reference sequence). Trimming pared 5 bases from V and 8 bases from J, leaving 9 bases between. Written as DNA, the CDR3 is TGTGCCAGCAGTCACGGGACAGAAGCTTTCTTT. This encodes CASSHGTEAFF.

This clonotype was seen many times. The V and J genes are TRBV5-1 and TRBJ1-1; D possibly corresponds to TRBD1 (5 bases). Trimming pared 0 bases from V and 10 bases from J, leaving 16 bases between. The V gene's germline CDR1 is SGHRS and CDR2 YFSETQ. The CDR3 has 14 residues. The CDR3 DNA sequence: TGCGCCAGCAGCTTGGTTCCCCCGGGGGAGGCAGCTTTCTTT. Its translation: CASSLVPPGEAAFF.

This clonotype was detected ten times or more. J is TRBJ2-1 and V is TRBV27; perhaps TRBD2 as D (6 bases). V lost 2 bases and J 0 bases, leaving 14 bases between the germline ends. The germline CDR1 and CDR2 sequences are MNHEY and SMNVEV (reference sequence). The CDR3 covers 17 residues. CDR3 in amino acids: CASSLSSLANSYNEQFF. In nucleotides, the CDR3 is TGTGCCAGCAGTTTAAGTTCCCTAGCGAACTCCTACAATGAGCAGTTCTTC.

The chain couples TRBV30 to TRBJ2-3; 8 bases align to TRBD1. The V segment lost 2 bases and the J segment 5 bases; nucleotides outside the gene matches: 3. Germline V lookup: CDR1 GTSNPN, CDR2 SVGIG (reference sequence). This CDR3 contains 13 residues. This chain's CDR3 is CAWSTTGGDTQYF. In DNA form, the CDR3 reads TGTGCCTGGAGTACCACAGGGGGAGATACGCAGTATTTT.

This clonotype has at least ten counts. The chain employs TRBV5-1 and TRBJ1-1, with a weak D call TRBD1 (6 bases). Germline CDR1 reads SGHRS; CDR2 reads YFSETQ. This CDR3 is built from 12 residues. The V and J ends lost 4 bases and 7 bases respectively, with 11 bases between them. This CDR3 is CASSTSDSEAFF. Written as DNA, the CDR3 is TGCGCCAGCAGCACCTCGGACAGTGAAGCTTTCTTT.

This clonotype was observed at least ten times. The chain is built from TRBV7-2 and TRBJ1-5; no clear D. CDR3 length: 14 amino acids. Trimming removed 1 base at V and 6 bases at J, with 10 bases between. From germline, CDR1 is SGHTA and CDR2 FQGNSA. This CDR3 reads CASSLVRVGQPQHF. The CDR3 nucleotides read TGTGCCAGCAGCTTAGTCCGGGTTGGTCAGCCCCAGCATTTT.

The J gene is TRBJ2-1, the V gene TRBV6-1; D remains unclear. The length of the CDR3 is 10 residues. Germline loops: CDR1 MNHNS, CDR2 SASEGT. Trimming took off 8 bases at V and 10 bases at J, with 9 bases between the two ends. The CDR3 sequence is CASAVGEQFF. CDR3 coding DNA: TGTGCCAGCGCGGTGGGCGAGCAGTTCTTC.

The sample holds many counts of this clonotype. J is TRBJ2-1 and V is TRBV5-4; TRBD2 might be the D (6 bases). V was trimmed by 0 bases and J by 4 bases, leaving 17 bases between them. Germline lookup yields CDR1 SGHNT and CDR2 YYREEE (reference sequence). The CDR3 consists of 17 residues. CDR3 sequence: CASSLDMGGGGYNEQFF. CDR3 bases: TGTGCCAGCAGCTTGGATATGGGGGGAGGCGGGTACAATGAGCAGTTCTTC.

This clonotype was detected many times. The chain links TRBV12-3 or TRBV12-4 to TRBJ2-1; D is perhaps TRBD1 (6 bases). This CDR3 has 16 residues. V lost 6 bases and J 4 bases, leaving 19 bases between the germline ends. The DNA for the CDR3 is TGTGCCAGCAGGCTTGGAGGACAGCAATTATACAATGAGCAGTTCTTC. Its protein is CASRLGGQQLYNEQFF.